The sequence of this T cell receptor beta chain was determined in a study of cytomegalovirus exposure and HLA in healthy donors. Study conclusions and caveats: Roughly uniform depth of sequencing across donors was assumed in presence/absence analyses.

Looked up from germline, CDR1 is MNHEY and CDR2 is SVGAGI. V was clipped by 6 bases and J by 0 bases, with 6 bases between them. This CDR3 spans 12 amino acids. PCR was performed using 60 Vbeta and 13 Jbeta primers. Some clones are missing from TCRdb's copy, which holds only in-frame ones; the method was immunoSEQ multiplex PCR. The table has around 150,000 clones, 75% seen once; the top ten hold over 1.1%. As to this clone: Its antigen remains unidentified.

The receptor was isolated from a man between 18 and 29 years old in good health and CMV-seronegative. The sequenced sample was PBMCs. The rearrangement links TRBV6-5 to TRBJ2-7, with D unclear. The CDR3 DNA reads as TGTGCCAGCAGAGCAAACTCCTACGAGCAGTACTTC. It yields the protein CASRANSYEQYF.